One T cell receptor beta chain is described in this entry. Its recognized antigen is unknown. The sample holds no much larger clone one base away, and base qualities are not on file. The source of the sample is a study of T cell repertoires in cytomegalovirus infection (dated by TCRdb to 2018 to 2020). Some background on the complete study: The HLA type of each donor mattered for the analysis, because public TCR beta signatures pointed to carriage of CMV infection along with the matching HLA type. General study outcomes and caveats: In the ex vivo response, HLA-C-restricted CMV-specific TCR beta clonotypes were dominant, and in two of eight donors the single most frequent clonotype came from this HLA-C-restricted group. In both this cohort and an independent cohort of 350 to 400 donors, the cumulative frequency of public TCR beta family members distinguished carriers of CMV infection plus the relevant HLA type.

Data came from an Illumina HiSeq 1500. TCRdb itself trimmed the public reads at Q25 with fastp, ran MiXCR and retained productive beta chains. CDR3 protein sequences are deduplicated, and each keeps its most common genes and DNA. Counted in this sample were about 180,000 distinct CDR3 sequences; about a sixth of them appeared once. The leading ten clones occupy roughly a quarter of the sample. The source is a human donor in good health (CMV status not recorded). Some clones in this sample may be carry-over from other donors' samples. Sample: CD8+ T cells from PBMCs.

The DNA reads TGTGCCAGCAGCTTAGAAGGTTACCAGCCGTGGATGGCGGGGACTGAAGCTTTCTTT. Its product reads: CASSLEGYQPWMAGTEAFF. Recombination joined TRBV7-8 with TRBJ1-1; the D segment cannot be called with confidence. Per the germline V gene, SGHVS is the CDR1 and FQNEAQ is the CDR2. The CDR3 spans 19 residues, from the cysteine through the phenylalanine. Only the CDR3 region is kept as DNA, spanning 57 bases read in frame from base 1. Trimming costs V 1 base and J 5 bases, and their ends lie 26 bases apart.